This TCR beta chain was documented in a study of T-cell reconstitution after alpha-beta-depleted transplantation in children. This CDR3 is 12 amino acids long. Germline CDR1 is KGHDR and CDR2 is SFDVKD. V lost 2 bases and J lost 5, with 5 bases in between. Preparing the TCRbeta library involved the use of unique molecular identifiers. TCRdb fed the PCR reads into MiXCR, producing one record per CDR3 protein. The sample has approximately 350,000 distinct CDR3 sequences, about 9.3% seen once. There are many counts of this clonotype. Source: PBMCs from the stem cell graft donor, taken from the stem cell graft. This sequence was found in a human donor who donated a stem cell graft to a child with acute lymphoblastic leukemia. The chain has TRBV24-1 and TRBJ2-5, with D uncertain. CDR3 DNA sequence: TGTGCCACCAGTGATTACGGGGAGACCCAGTACTTC. Protein sequence: CATSDYGETQYF.